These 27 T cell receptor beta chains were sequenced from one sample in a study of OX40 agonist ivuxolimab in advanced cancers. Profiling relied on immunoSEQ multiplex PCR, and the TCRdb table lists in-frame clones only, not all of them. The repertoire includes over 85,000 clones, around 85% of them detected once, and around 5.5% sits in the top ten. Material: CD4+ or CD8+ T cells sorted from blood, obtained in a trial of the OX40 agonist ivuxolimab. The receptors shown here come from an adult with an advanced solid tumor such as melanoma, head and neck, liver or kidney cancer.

The CDR3 spells CASSSDRAYGYTF. Written as DNA, the CDR3 is TGTGCCAGCAGCTCGGATCGGGCATATGGCTACACCTTC. The chain is built from TRBV11-3 and TRBJ1-2; D is ambiguous. Trimming pared 4 bases from V and 5 bases from J, leaving 11 bases between. This CDR3 spans 13 amino acids. The germline CDR1 and CDR2 sequences are SGHNT and YENEEA.

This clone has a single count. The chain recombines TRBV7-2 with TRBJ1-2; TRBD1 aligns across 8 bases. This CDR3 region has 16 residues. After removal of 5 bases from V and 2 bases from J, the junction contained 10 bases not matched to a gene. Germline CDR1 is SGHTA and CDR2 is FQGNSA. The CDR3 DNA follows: TGTGCCAGCAGCGCCTACCAGGGGGCCGCGAACTATGGCTACACCTTC. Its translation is CASSAYQGAANYGYTF. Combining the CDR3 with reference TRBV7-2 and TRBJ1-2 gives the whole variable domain GAGVSQSPSNKVTEKGKDVELRCDPISGHTALYWYRQSLGQGLEFLIYFQGNSAPDKSGLPSDRFSAERTGGSVSTLTIQRTQQEDSAVYLCASSAYQGAANYGYTFGSGTRLTVV.

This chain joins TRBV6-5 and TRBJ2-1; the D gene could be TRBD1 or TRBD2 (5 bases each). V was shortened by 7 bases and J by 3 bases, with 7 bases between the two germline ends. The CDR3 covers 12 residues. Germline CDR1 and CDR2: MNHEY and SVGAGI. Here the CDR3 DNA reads TGTGCCAGCATGGGGGTCTACAATGAGCAGTTCTTC. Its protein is CASMGVYNEQFF.

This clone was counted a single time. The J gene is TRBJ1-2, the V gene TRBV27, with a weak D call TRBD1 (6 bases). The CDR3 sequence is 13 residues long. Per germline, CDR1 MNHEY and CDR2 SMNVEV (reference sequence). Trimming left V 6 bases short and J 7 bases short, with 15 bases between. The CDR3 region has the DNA TGTGCCAGCAGCCCCAGGGGCGGGGGTGGCTACACCTTC. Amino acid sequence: CASSPRGGGGYTF.

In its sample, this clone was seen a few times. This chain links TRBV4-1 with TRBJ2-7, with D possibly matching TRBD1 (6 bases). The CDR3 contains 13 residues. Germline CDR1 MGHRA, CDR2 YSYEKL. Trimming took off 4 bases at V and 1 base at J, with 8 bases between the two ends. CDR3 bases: TGCGCCAGCAGCCCTGGACAGTCCTACGAGCAGTACTTC. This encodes CASSPGQSYEQYF.

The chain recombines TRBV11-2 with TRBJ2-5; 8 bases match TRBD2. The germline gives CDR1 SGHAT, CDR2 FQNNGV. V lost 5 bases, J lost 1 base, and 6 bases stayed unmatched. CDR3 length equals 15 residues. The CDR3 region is CASSHNGGGQETQYF. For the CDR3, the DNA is TGTGCCAGCAGCCATAACGGGGGGGGCCAAGAGACCCAGTACTTC. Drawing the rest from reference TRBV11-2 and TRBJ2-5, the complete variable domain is EAGVAQSPRYKIIEKRQSVAFWCNPISGHATLYWYQQILGQGPKLLIQFQNNGVVDDSQLPKDRFSAERLKGVDSTLKIQPAKLEDSAVYLCASSHNGGGQETQYFGPGTRLLVL.

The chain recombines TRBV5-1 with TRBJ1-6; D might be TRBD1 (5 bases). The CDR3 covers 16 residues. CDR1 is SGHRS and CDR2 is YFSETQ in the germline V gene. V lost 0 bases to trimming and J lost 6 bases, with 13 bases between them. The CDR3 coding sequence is TGCGCCAGCAGCTTGGTTGGGGGGATTGGTAATTCACCCCTCCACTTT. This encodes CASSLVGGIGNSPLHF.

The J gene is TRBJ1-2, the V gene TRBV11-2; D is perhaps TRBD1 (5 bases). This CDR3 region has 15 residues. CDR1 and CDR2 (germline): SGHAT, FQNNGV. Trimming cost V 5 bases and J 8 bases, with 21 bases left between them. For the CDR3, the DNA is TGTGCCAGCAGCCCCCTTGGGGAGGGGCGAAGCGGCTACACCTTC. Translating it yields CASSPLGEGRSGYTF.

CDR3 protein: CASSIAGSTYEQYF. CDR3 nucleotides: TGTGCCAGCAGTATTGCGGGTTCGACCTACGAGCAGTACTTC. The chain recombines TRBV27 with TRBJ2-7; maybe TRBD2 (5 bases). CDR3 length: 14 amino acids. Germline V CDR1 and CDR2: MNHEY, SMNVEV (reference sequence). V lost 5 bases and J lost 2, with 13 bases in between.

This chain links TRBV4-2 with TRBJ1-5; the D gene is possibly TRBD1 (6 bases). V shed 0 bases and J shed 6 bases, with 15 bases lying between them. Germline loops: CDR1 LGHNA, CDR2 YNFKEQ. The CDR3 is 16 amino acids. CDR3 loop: CASSQDPGGEGQPQHF. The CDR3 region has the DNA TGTGCCAGCAGCCAAGATCCGGGGGGCGAGGGTCAGCCCCAGCATTTT.

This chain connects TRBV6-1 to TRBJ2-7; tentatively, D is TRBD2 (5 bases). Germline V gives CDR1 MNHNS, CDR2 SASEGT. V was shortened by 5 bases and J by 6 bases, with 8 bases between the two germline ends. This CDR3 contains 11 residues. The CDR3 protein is CASSHGGEQYF. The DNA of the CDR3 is TGTGCCAGCAGTCACGGAGGCGAGCAGTACTTC.

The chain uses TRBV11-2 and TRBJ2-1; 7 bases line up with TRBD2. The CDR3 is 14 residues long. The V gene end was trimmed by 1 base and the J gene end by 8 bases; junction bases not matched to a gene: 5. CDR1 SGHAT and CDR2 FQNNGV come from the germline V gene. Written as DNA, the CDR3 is TGTGCCAGCAGCTTAGTGGGTAGCGGGCATGAGCAGTTCTTC. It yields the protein CASSLVGSGHEQFF.

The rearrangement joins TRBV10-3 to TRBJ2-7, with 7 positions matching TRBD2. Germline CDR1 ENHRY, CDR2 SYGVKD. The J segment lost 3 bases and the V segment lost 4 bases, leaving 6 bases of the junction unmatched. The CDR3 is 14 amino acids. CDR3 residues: CAISAQAGDYEQYF. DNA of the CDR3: TGTGCCATCAGTGCCCAGGCGGGGGACTACGAGCAGTACTTC.

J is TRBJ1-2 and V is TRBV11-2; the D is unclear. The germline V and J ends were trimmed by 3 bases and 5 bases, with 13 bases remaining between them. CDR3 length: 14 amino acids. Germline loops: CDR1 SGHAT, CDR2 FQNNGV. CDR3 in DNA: TGTGCCAGCAGCTTGGGTTCCCTCCTATATGGCTACACCTTC. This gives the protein CASSLGSLLYGYTF.

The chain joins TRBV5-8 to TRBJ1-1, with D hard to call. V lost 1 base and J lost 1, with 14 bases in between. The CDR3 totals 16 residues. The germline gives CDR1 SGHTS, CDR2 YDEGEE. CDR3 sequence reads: CASSLQWVGGNTEAFF. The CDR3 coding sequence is TGTGCCAGCAGCTTGCAGTGGGTGGGCGGGAACACTGAAGCTTTCTTT.

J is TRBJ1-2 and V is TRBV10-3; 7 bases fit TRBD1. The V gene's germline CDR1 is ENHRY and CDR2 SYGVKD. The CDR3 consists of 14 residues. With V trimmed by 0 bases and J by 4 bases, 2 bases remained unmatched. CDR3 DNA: TGTGCCATCAGTGAGTCAAACAGGGGCTATGGCTACACCTTC. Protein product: CAISESNRGYGYTF.

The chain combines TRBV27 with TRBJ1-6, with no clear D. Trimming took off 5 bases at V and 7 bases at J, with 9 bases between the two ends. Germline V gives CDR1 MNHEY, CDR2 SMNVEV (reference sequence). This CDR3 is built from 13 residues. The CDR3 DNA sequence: TGTGCCAGCAGTAGAACGTACAATTCACCCCTCCACTTT. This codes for CASSRTYNSPLHF.

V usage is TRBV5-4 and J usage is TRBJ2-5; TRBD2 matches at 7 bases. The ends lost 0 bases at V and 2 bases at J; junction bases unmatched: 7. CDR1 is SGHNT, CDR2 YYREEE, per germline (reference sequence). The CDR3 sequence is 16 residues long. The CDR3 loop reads CASSLDPGGAQETQYF. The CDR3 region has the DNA TGTGCCAGCAGCTTGGACCCGGGAGGAGCTCAAGAGACCCAGTACTTC.

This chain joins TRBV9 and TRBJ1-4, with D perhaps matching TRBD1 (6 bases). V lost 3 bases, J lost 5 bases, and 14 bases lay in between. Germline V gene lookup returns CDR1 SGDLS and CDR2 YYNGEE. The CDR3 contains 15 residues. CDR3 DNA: TGTGCCAGCAGCGCCCAGGACAGCCACAATGAAAAACTGTTTTTT. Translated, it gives CASSAQDSHNEKLFF.

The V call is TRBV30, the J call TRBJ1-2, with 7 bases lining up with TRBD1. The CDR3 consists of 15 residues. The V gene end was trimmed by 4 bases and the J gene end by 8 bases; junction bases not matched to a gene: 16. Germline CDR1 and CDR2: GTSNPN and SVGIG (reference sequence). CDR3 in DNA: TGTGCCTGGATTAAAGGGACAGCTGAGAGTATAGGCTACACCTTC. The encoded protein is CAWIKGTAESIGYTF.

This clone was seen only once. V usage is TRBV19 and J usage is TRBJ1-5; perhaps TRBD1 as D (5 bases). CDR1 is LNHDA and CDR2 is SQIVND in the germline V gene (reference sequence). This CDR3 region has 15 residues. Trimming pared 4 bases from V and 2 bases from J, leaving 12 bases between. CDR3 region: CASSTSVRGNQPQHF. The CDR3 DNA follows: TGTGCCAGTAGTACCTCTGTCAGGGGCAATCAGCCCCAGCATTTT.

The CDR3 DNA follows: TGTGCCAGTAGTATACGAGGGATGGCATATGAGCAGTTCTTC. This codes for CASSIRGMAYEQFF. The chain uses TRBV19 and TRBJ2-1; a possible D gene is TRBD2 (5 bases). The CDR3 is made up of 14 amino acids. V gave up 2 bases and J gave up 8 bases, with 13 bases separating them. Germline CDR1 LNHDA, CDR2 SQIVND (reference sequence).

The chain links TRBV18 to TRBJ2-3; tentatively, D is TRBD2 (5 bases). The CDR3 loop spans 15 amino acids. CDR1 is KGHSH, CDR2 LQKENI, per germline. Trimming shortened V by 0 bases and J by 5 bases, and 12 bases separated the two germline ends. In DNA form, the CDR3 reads TGTGCCAGCTCACCACCGGGAGCTTATGTAGATACGCAGTATTTT. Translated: CASSPPGAYVDTQYF. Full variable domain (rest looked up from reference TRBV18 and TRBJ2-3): NAGVMQNPRHLVRRRGQEARLRCSPMKGHSHVYWYRQLPEEGLKFMVYLQKENIIDESGMPKERFSAEFPKEGPSILRIQQVVRGDSAAYFCASSPPGAYVDTQYFGPGTRLTVL.

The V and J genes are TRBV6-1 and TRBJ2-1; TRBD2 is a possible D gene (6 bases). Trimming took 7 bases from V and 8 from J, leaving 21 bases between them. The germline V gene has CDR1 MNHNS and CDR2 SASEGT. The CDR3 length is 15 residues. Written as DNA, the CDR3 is TGTGCCAGCACCCCTAGGGGTACTAGCAGCTATGAGCAGTTCTTC. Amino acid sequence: CASTPRGTSSYEQFF.

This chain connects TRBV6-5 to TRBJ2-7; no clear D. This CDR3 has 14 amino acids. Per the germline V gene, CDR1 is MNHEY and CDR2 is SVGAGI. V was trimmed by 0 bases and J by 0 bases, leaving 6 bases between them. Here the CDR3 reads CASSYSLGSYEQYF. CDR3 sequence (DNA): TGTGCCAGCAGTTACTCGTTGGGCTCCTACGAGCAGTACTTC.

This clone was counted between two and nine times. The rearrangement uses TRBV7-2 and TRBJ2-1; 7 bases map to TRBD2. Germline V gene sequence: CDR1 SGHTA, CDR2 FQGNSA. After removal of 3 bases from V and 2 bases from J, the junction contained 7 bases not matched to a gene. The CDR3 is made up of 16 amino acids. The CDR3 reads CASSLASGATYNEQFF. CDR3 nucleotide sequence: TGTGCCAGCAGCTTGGCCAGCGGGGCGACCTACAATGAGCAGTTCTTC. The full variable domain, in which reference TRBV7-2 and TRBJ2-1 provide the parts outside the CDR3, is GAGVSQSPSNKVTEKGKDVELRCDPISGHTALYWYRQSLGQGLEFLIYFQGNSAPDKSGLPSDRFSAERTGGSVSTLTIQRTQQEDSAVYLCASSLASGATYNEQFFGPGTRLTVL.

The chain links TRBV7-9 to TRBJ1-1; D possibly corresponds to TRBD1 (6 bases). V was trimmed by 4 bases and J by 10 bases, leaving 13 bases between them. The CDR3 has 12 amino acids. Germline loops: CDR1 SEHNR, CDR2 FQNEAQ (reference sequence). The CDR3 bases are TGTGCCAGCAGCTACCCGGGACAAAGAGCTTTCTTT. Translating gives CASSYPGQRAFF.